Given below is one T cell receptor beta chain in context. This sample was included in a study of vaccination and CD4 T cells after COVID-19. On the study more broadly: Participants received two doses of either BNT162b2 or mRNA-1273 vaccine.

TCRdb itself ran the PCR reads through MiXCR, one entry per CDR3 protein. The data hold some 15,000 distinct CDR3 sequences, with about 70% observed a single time. The specimen comprised CD4+ T cells from blood, sampled after SARS-CoV-2 vaccination. This clonotype was sampled from a human donor who had recovered from COVID-19.

The DNA of the CDR3 is TGCGCCAGCAGCTTGGAACGGTCTAGCACAGATACGCAGTATTTT. Translating gives CASSLERSSTDTQYF. This rearrangement joins TRBV5-1 to TRBJ2-3, with no clear D. V lost 0 bases to trimming and J lost 0 bases, with 8 bases between them. The CDR3 is made up of 15 amino acids. The germline CDR1 and CDR2 sequences are SGHRS and YFSETQ.